What follows are 10 T cell receptor beta chains derived from one specimen sequenced in a study of cytomegalovirus exposure and HLA in healthy donors (dated by TCRdb to between 2016 and 2019). Library construction relied on the immunoSEQ multiplex PCR assay. The multiplex PCR relied on a mix of 60 forward primers for TCR Vbeta segments and 13 reverse primers for TCR Jbeta segments. TCRdb took over this immuneACCESS table, retaining in-frame rearrangements with V and J assigned. Such tables are incomplete; in checked studies, under half of the missing clones stem from an unresolved V gene, and the remainder is unexplained. The sample yields 150,000 to 200,000 clones; over 75% were counted once. The top ten hold 2.3% of the sample. Sequencing was carried out using PBMCs. The receptor set was obtained from a woman aged 45-60 years in good health and CMV-seronegative.

V and J are TRBV6-1 and TRBJ2-7, with 9 bases matching TRBD1. Germline loops: CDR1 MNHNS, CDR2 SASEGT. The CDR3 covers 14 residues. As DNA, the CDR3 is TGTTACACAAAAAAAACAGGGGGCGGCTACGAGCAGTACTTC. Translated: CYTKKTGGGYEQYF.

The rearrangement links TRBV28 to TRBJ1-1; the D is unclear. CDR1 is MDHEN and CDR2 is SYDVKM in the germline V gene. The CDR3 totals 13 residues. Trimming removed 5 bases at V and 0 bases at J, with 7 bases between. The CDR3: CASSTEMNTEAFF. CDR3 bases: TGTGCCAGCAGTACAGAGATGAACACTGAAGCTTTCTTT.

The chain joins TRBV7-2 to TRBJ2-1; perhaps TRBD2 as D (6 bases). The CDR3 is 12 amino acids. V lost 5 bases to trimming and J lost 8 bases, with 10 bases between them. Germline values: CDR1 SGHTA, CDR2 FQGNSA. For the CDR3, the DNA is TGTGCCAGCAGCAACCGGGACTATGAGCAGTTCTTC. It codes for CASSNRDYEQFF.

The gene calls are TRBV10-3 and TRBJ1-3; D is ambiguous. The germline V gene encodes CDR1 ENHRY and CDR2 SYGVKD. Trimming stripped 10 bases from V and 0 bases from J, with 16 bases between. The CDR3 totals 15 residues. CDR3 bases: TGTGCCAGCAGGAGGTCATTAAGCTCTGGAAACACCATATATTTT. It is translated as CASRRSLSSGNTIYF.

The chain couples TRBV28 to TRBJ2-1, with 14 nucleotides matching TRBD2. The CDR3 covers 17 residues. The germline V gene has CDR1 MDHEN and CDR2 SYDVKM. The V and J ends lost 7 bases and 7 bases, in that order; junction bases with no gene match: 12. As DNA, the CDR3 is TGTGCCAGCACAGTTATTCCGGGACTAGCGGGGGAAAATGAGCAGTTCTTC. Translating gives CASTVIPGLAGENEQFF.

The rearrangement uses TRBV19 and TRBJ2-2; TRBD1 agrees at 7 bases. Trimming took 3 bases from V and 6 from J; bases not matched to a gene: 7. The CDR3 consists of 15 residues. Germline CDR1 and CDR2: LNHDA and SQIVND (reference sequence). CDR3 in DNA: TGTGCCAGTAGTATCTGGGACAGTACGGCCGGGGAGCTGTTTTTT. This codes for CASSIWDSTAGELFF.

J is TRBJ2-7 and V is TRBV7-2; TRBD2 matches at 10 bases. Trimming took 1 base from V and 4 from J; bases not matched to a gene: 10. The CDR3 consists of 17 residues. Germline V gene data show CDR1 as SGHTA and CDR2 as FQGNSA. Written as DNA, the CDR3 is TGTGCCAGCAGCTTAGGGGCTAGAACTAGCGGGATGTACGAGCAGTACTTC. Its protein product is CASSLGARTSGMYEQYF.

The chain employs TRBV4-1 and TRBJ2-5; 9 bases line up with TRBD2. V shed 3 bases, J shed 6 bases, and the junction held 5 bases outside the gene matches. There are 14 residues in the CDR3. Looked up from germline, CDR1 is MGHRA and CDR2 is YSYEKL. CDR3 sequence (DNA): TGCGCCAGCAGCCACGGGACTAGCTGGCAGACCCAGTACTTC. Protein: CASSHGTSWQTQYF.

The chain combines TRBV21-1 with TRBJ2-7; the DNA was not compared with TRBD2, the D call given in the table. TRBV21-1 is listed as a pseudogene. The CDR3 runs to 13 residues. CDR3 bases: TGTGCCAGCACGGGGGTCCGAACCTACGAGCAGTACTTC. Its protein product is CASTGVRTYEQYF.

This clone was found once. The chain uses TRBV9 and TRBJ2-7; 14 bases line up with TRBD2. CDR3 size: 16 residues. Germline V gene lookup returns CDR1 SGDLS and CDR2 YYNGEE. The V and J ends lost 2 bases and 6 bases, in that order; junction bases with no gene match: 7. The CDR3 is CASSVGTSGRVGEQYF. The DNA for the CDR3 is TGTGCCAGCAGCGTTGGGACTAGCGGGAGAGTGGGCGAGCAGTACTTC.